The rows below give T cell receptor beta chains drawn from one sample of a study of cytomegalovirus exposure and HLA in healthy donors. Here immunoSEQ multiplex PCR was the method, and the copy in TCRdb shows in-frame clones only, minus some. The repertoire holds about 130,000 clones, with approximately 84% as singletons. Sequencing was carried out using PBMCs. The receptors stem from a middle-aged woman in good health and CMV-seronegative. The CDR3 runs from the conserved cysteine through the conserved F or W. Each record gives: D gene, J gene, V gene, clone size, CDR3 protein, CDR3 DNA. The D gene is left open where the match is weak. For some rows the clone size is stated as once, few or many, or as a class when expanded; others skip it.

D gene: .; J gene: TRBJ2-4; V gene: TRBV19; clone size: .; CDR3 protein: CASSDRLLAKNIQYF; CDR3 DNA: TGTGCCAGTAGCGACAGGTTACTAGCCAAAAACATTCAGTACTTC
D gene: .; J gene: TRBJ1-4; V gene: TRBV9; clone size: .; CDR3 protein: CASSVEGGGRDEKLFF; CDR3 DNA: TGTGCCAGCAGCGTAGAAGGGGGGGGGCGCGATGAAAAACTGTTTTTT
D gene: .; J gene: TRBJ2-6; V gene: TRBV7-3; clone size: .; CDR3 protein: CASSLIGSGANGLTF; CDR3 DNA: TGTGCCAGCAGCTTAATAGGGTCTGGGGCCAACGGCCTGACTTTC
D gene: .; J gene: TRBJ2-6; V gene: TRBV19; clone size: .; CDR3 protein: CASRGGFGTGANGLTF; CDR3 DNA: TGTGCCAGTAGGGGGGGTTTCGGCACTGGGGCCAACGGCCTGACTTTC
D gene: .; J gene: TRBJ2-4; V gene: TRBV12-1; clone size: .; CDR3 protein: CASSFGLAGGPTKVQYF; CDR3 DNA: TGTGCCAGCAGCTTTGGGCTAGCGGGGGGGCCCACGAAGGTTCAGTACTTC
D gene: TRBD1; J gene: TRBJ2-5; V gene: TRBV9; clone size: .; CDR3 protein: CASSVEDRAAETQYF; CDR3 DNA: TGTGCCAGCAGCGTAGAAGACAGGGCGGCAGAGACCCAGTACTTC
D gene: .; J gene: TRBJ1-5; V gene: TRBV27; clone size: .; CDR3 protein: CASAKRAKDQRNSNQPQHF; CDR3 DNA: TGTGCCAGCGCGAAGAGGGCGAAGGACCAACGCAATAGCAATCAGCCCCAGCATTTT
D gene: TRBD2; J gene: TRBJ2-3; V gene: TRBV5-1; clone size: .; CDR3 protein: CASSSGLAGAGTDTQYF; CDR3 DNA: TGCGCCAGCAGCTCGGGACTAGCGGGAGCGGGCACAGATACGCAGTATTTT
D gene: TRBD2; J gene: TRBJ2-6; V gene: TRBV5-1; clone size: .; CDR3 protein: CASSLVPGGPVGANGLTF; CDR3 DNA: TGCGCCAGCAGCTTGGTTCCGGGAGGGCCTGTTGGGGCCAACGGCCTGACTTTC
D gene: .; J gene: TRBJ2-7; V gene: TRBV28; clone size: .; CDR3 protein: CASSLPGGTYEQYF; CDR3 DNA: TGTGCCAGCAGTTTACCAGGGGGGACCTACGAGCAGTACTTC
D gene: TRBD2; J gene: TRBJ2-7; V gene: TRBV27; clone size: .; CDR3 protein: CASSYGLAGIYEQYF; CDR3 DNA: TGTGCCAGCAGTTATGGACTAGCGGGAATCTACGAGCAGTACTTC
D gene: TRBD1; J gene: TRBJ2-1; V gene: TRBV6-5; clone size: .; CDR3 protein: CASSTRQGFGNEQFF; CDR3 DNA: TGTGCCAGCAGTACACGACAGGGTTTCGGCAATGAGCAGTTCTTC
D gene: TRBD2; J gene: TRBJ2-7; V gene: TRBV7-2; clone size: .; CDR3 protein: CASSLDLAGFSYEQYF; CDR3 DNA: TGTGCCAGCAGCTTAGATCTAGCGGGATTCTCCTACGAGCAGTACTTC
D gene: .; J gene: TRBJ1-4; V gene: TRBV28; clone size: .; CDR3 protein: CASSSPRGPTNEKLFF; CDR3 DNA: TGTGCCAGCAGTTCCCCAAGGGGCCCAACTAATGAAAAACTGTTTTTT
D gene: TRBD1; J gene: TRBJ2-7; V gene: TRBV4-1; clone size: .; CDR3 protein: CASSQDPGQGNHEQYF; CDR3 DNA: TGCGCCAGCAGCCAAGACCCCGGACAGGGTAACCACGAGCAGTACTTC
D gene: .; J gene: TRBJ2-7; V gene: TRBV27; clone size: .; CDR3 protein: CASSSTGMSEYEQYF; CDR3 DNA: TGTGCCAGCAGTTCCACAGGGATGAGCGAGTACGAGCAGTACTTC
D gene: TRBD2; J gene: TRBJ2-3; V gene: TRBV7-2; clone size: .; CDR3 protein: CASSLSGGATPDTQYF; CDR3 DNA: TGTGCCAGCAGCCTTAGCGGGGGGGCTACCCCAGATACGCAGTATTTT
D gene: .; J gene: TRBJ2-1; V gene: TRBV9; clone size: .; CDR3 protein: CASSVETTSYNEQFF; CDR3 DNA: TGTGCCAGCAGCGTAGAGACTACCTCCTACAATGAGCAGTTCTTC
D gene: .; J gene: TRBJ2-3; V gene: TRBV14; clone size: .; CDR3 protein: CASSQDLGVTDTQYF; CDR3 DNA: TGTGCCAGCAGCCAAGATTTGGGAGTCACAGATACGCAGTATTTT
D gene: TRBD2; J gene: TRBJ2-3; V gene: TRBV28; clone size: .; CDR3 protein: CASSYAGLAEDTDTQYF; CDR3 DNA: TGTGCCAGCAGTTACGCCGGACTAGCGGAGGACACAGATACGCAGTATTTT
D gene: TRBD1; J gene: TRBJ1-4; V gene: TRBV7-9; clone size: once; CDR3 protein: CASSPWTGEGQKLFF; CDR3 DNA: TGTGCCAGCAGCCCGTGGACAGGGGAAGGGCAAAAACTGTTTTTT
D gene: TRBD1; J gene: TRBJ2-7; V gene: TRBV5-8; clone size: .; CDR3 protein: CASSRGQVGPSYEQYF; CDR3 DNA: TGTGCCAGCAGCCGCGGACAGGTTGGGCCCTCCTACGAGCAGTACTTC
D gene: .; J gene: TRBJ2-1; V gene: TRBV5-6; clone size: .; CDR3 protein: CASSLAPDNEQFF; CDR3 DNA: TGTGCCAGCAGCTTGGCGCCGGACAATGAGCAGTTCTTC
D gene: .; J gene: TRBJ2-3; V gene: TRBV1; clone size: .; CDR3 protein: CTRINRDTDTQYF; CDR3 DNA: TGCACCAGAATTAACCGGGACACAGATACGCAGTATTTT
D gene: .; J gene: TRBJ2-7; V gene: TRBV5-1; clone size: once; CDR3 protein: CASSQGSSGPYEQYF; CDR3 DNA: TGCGCCAGCAGCCAGGGGTCTAGCGGCCCCTACGAGCAGTACTTC
D gene: .; J gene: TRBJ2-2; V gene: TRBV5-1; clone size: once; CDR3 protein: CASSFVGSTGELFF; CDR3 DNA: TGCGCCAGCAGCTTTGTGGGGAGTACCGGGGAGCTGTTTTTT
D gene: .; J gene: TRBJ1-4; V gene: TRBV30; clone size: .; CDR3 protein: CAWSVRGSAGKLFF; CDR3 DNA: TGTGCCTGGAGTGTACGGGGGTCCGCTGGAAAACTGTTTTTT
D gene: .; J gene: TRBJ1-2; V gene: TRBV6-1; clone size: .; CDR3 protein: CASSEAPTDYGYTF; CDR3 DNA: TGTGCCAGCAGTGAAGCTCCGACAGACTATGGCTACACCTTC